This T cell receptor beta chain is from a study of cytomegalovirus exposure and HLA in healthy donors. Broader study findings: Several V segments, TRBV6-2 and TRBV6-3 among them, could not be told apart and were dropped.

This CDR3 has 18 amino acids. The PCR was carried out with 60 Vbeta primers and 13 Jbeta primers. Libraries were prepared by immunoSEQ multiplex PCR; TCRdb keeps only in-frame clonotypes and omits some of them. This sample yields 95,000 to 150,000 clones, of which under 85% are seen a single time; around 13% belongs to the top ten. A remark on this clone: Antigen unknown.

Sequencing used PBMCs. The genes are TRBV21-1 and TRBJ2-7; the D call TRBD1 from the table was never checked on the DNA. TRBV21-1 is a recognized pseudogene. This sequence was found in a woman aged 40 to 55 in good health and CMV-seropositive. In DNA form, the CDR3 reads TGTGCCAGCAGCAACTCCGGGACAGGGGATCTTAGCTCCTACGAGCAGTACTTC. Residues: CASSNSGTGDLSSYEQYF.